These 18 T cell receptor beta chains were sequenced from one sample in a study of T-cell memory formation after mild COVID-19. TCRdb itself ran the 5' RACE reads through MiXCR, one entry per CDR3 protein. The data show 180,000 or so distinct CDR3 sequences, approximately 10% seen once. Source material: PBMCs or a T cell subset sorted from them (not recorded which). These receptors came from a man aged 18 to 30 who had mild COVID-19 (a few samples of this study predate the infection). Cell type and time point are not known.

This clonotype appeared a few times. The chain is built from TRBV20-1 and TRBJ1-4; D uncertain. Trimming cost V 1 base and J 3 bases, with 9 bases left between them. Germline CDR1 is DFQATT and CDR2 is SNEGSKA (reference sequence). This CDR3 contains 14 residues. The CDR3 DNA is TGCAGTGCTAGAGGCGCCAGTTCTAATGAAAAACTGTTTTTT. It codes for CSARGASSNEKLFF.

CDR3 sequence: CASSSPLRTTSGDTDTQYF. The CDR3 coding sequence is TGTGCCAGCAGCTCACCCCTCCGGACTACTAGCGGGGACACAGATACGCAGTATTTT. The chain joins TRBV11-3 to TRBJ2-3; 10 bases are shared with TRBD2. This CDR3 contains 19 residues. Germline trimming cut 4 bases from V and 2 bases from J; bases unmatched to any gene: 15. Germline-derived CDR1 and CDR2 are SGHNT and YENEEA.

The chain recombines TRBV7-9 with TRBJ2-2, with TRBD2 as a possible D gene (6 bases). The CDR3 has 14 residues. Germline assignment: CDR1 SEHNR and CDR2 FQNEAQ (reference sequence). V was pared by 2 bases and J by 6 bases, with 10 bases between. CDR3 coding DNA: TGTGCCAGCAGCTTATGGGGGGACCCCGGGGAGCTGTTTTTT. Its translation is CASSLWGDPGELFF.

This clonotype was picked up a small number of times. The chain links TRBV5-1 to TRBJ2-2; the D gene could be TRBD1 or TRBD2 (5 bases each). V lost 10 bases and J lost 6, with 19 bases in between. Per the germline V gene, CDR1 is SGHRS and CDR2 is YFSETQ. The CDR3 extends over 14 amino acids. The CDR3 nucleotides are TGCGCCGGTCAACGGGACGGAGGATCCGGGGAGCTGTTTTTT. As protein: CAGQRDGGSGELFF. Filled out from reference TRBV5-1 and TRBJ2-2, the complete variable domain reads KAGVTQTPRYLIKTRGQQVTLSCSPISGHRSVSWYQQTPGQGLQFLFEYFSETQRNKGNFPGRFSGRQFSNSRSEMNVSTLELGDSALYLCAGQRDGGSGELFFGEGSRLTVL.

The gene calls are TRBV12-3 or TRBV12-4 and TRBJ1-2; D not resolved. The CDR3 is 14 residues long. Trimming took 5 bases from V and 2 from J, leaving 12 bases between them. The CDR3 region has the DNA TGTGCCAGCAGTCAAAACTCAGGAAACTATGGCTACACCTTC. Encoded protein: CASSQNSGNYGYTF.

CDR3 DNA sequence: TGTGCCAGCAGCGTTACAGGAGGGGAGACCCAGTACTTC. Its protein product is CASSVTGGETQYF. This chain connects TRBV7-2 to TRBJ2-5, with a tentative D call TRBD2 (6 bases). Per germline, CDR1 SGHTA and CDR2 FQGNSA. The CDR3 is made up of 13 amino acids. V gave up 5 bases and J gave up 5 bases, with 12 bases separating them.

The sample holds many counts of this clonotype. This chain uses TRBV5-1 with TRBJ2-1; no clear D. Germline assignment: CDR1 SGHRS and CDR2 YFSETQ. Trimming took 0 bases from V and 6 from J, leaving 4 bases between them. The CDR3 is made up of 12 amino acids. Here the CDR3 DNA reads TGCGCCAGCAGCTTGGTGGTCAATGAGCAGTTCTTC. This gives the protein CASSLVVNEQFF.

V is TRBV29-1 and J is TRBJ1-2, with a possible D match to TRBD1 (6 bases). Trimming removed 4 bases from V and 10 bases from J, with 16 bases in between. The CDR3 is made up of 12 amino acids. Germline V gene lookup returns CDR1 SQVTM and CDR2 ANQGSEA. The CDR3 loop reads CSVVVWDKDYTF. The CDR3 DNA reads TGCAGCGTTGTCGTCTGGGACAAGGACTACACCTTC.

The sample holds a few counts of this clonotype. This chain joins TRBV6-5 and TRBJ2-7, with TRBD1 identical over 7 bases. Trimming removed 3 bases from V and 4 bases from J; junction bases left unmatched: 9. Germline V CDR1 and CDR2: MNHEY, SVGAGI. CDR3 length: 15 residues. As DNA, the CDR3 is TGTGCCAGCAGTTATCCGACAGGGTGGGCGTACGAGCAGTACGTC. Residues: CASSYPTGWAYEQYV.

This clonotype was recorded only once. CDR3 DNA: TGTGCCAGCAGCTTAGAAAGGGGGGCCGAGCAGTACGTC. It is translated as CASSLERGAEQYV. The rearrangement uses TRBV7-2 and TRBJ2-7; TRBD1 or TRBD2 may be the D gene (6 bases each). With 1 base removed from V and 6 bases from J, the gap between germline ends came to 10 bases. Germline V lookup: CDR1 SGHTA, CDR2 FQGNSA. The CDR3 consists of 13 residues.

The table lists this clonotype with many counts. The CDR3 DNA follows: TGCAGTGCTAGAGATCCTACTCGGGCGGAAAAACTGTTTTTT. Translating gives CSARDPTRAEKLFF. V usage is TRBV20-1 and J usage is TRBJ1-4; D is undetermined. The germline gives CDR1 DFQATT, CDR2 SNEGSKA (reference sequence). The CDR3 contains 14 residues. V dropped 0 bases and J dropped 8 bases, with 13 bases sitting between them.

This clonotype has a handful of counts. The chain has TRBV6-2 or TRBV6-3 and TRBJ2-7; 7 bases fit TRBD1. Per germline, CDR1 MNHEY and CDR2 SVGEGT. This CDR3 spans 13 amino acids. The V and J ends lost 4 bases and 3 bases, in that order; junction bases with no gene match: 3. In DNA, the CDR3 is TGTGCCAGCAGTTGGACAGGCGGCTACGAGCAGTACGTC. Translating gives CASSWTGGYEQYV.

This sequence joins TRBV30 and TRBJ1-2; maybe TRBD1 (6 bases). Germline V lookup: CDR1 GTSNPN, CDR2 SVGIG (reference sequence). Trimming stripped 0 bases from V and 8 bases from J, with 16 bases between. The CDR3 has 14 amino acids. The CDR3 nucleotides read TGTGCCTGGAGTGTACAGGGACGGCCGGGAGGCTACACCTTC. Protein: CAWSVQGRPGGYTF.

A few counts support this clonotype. V and J are TRBV12-3 or TRBV12-4 and TRBJ1-5; D not certain. V was trimmed by 6 bases and J by 4 bases, leaving 16 bases between them. CDR3 length: 15 residues. The CDR3 sequence: CASSQYTLANQPQHF. For the CDR3, the DNA is TGTGCCAGCAGCCAATATACACTGGCTAATCAGCCCCAGCATTTT.

This clonotype was seen many times. Here the CDR3 DNA reads TGTGCCAGCAGCCGGGACAGGGTTTCTGAAGCTTTCTTT. Protein product: CASSRDRVSEAFF. V and J are TRBV7-2 and TRBJ1-1; 9 nucleotides agree with TRBD1. Germline V gives CDR1 SGHTA, CDR2 FQGNSA. Losses at the gene ends were 5 bases for V and 6 bases for J; bases not matched to a gene: 4. CDR3 length: 13 residues.

This clonotype came up a few times. V usage is TRBV2 and J usage is TRBJ2-1; D is perhaps TRBD1 or TRBD2 (5 bases each). This CDR3 spans 14 amino acids. The ends were cut back, 8 bases at V and 6 bases at J, with 17 bases in the middle. Germline V gene lookup returns CDR1 SNHLY and CDR2 FYNNEI. This chain's CDR3 is CASFLWSGTNEQFF. CDR3 bases: TGTGCCAGCTTTTTGTGGTCAGGGACCAATGAGCAGTTCTTC.

This clonotype was observed a handful of times. V is TRBV7-2 and J is TRBJ1-2; possible D gene TRBD1, 6 bases. Germline CDR1 and CDR2: SGHTA and FQGNSA. The CDR3 spans 16 residues. Trimming removed 6 bases from V and 4 bases from J, with 21 bases in between. The CDR3: CASRPDGAGDVYGYTF. For the CDR3, the DNA is TGTGCCAGCAGGCCCGATGGCGCAGGGGACGTCTATGGCTACACCTTC.

The table lists this clonotype with a few counts. The genes are TRBV15 and TRBJ2-5; D gene ambiguous. V was cut by 1 base and J by 1 base, with 10 bases left in between. This CDR3 is 15 amino acids long. Germline CDR1 LNHNV, CDR2 YYDKDF (reference sequence). CDR3 residues: CATSRVAKSQETQYF. In DNA, the CDR3 is TGTGCCACCAGCAGAGTGGCGAAGTCCCAAGAGACCCAGTACTTC.